These 18 T cell receptor beta chains came from one sample sequenced in a study of neurological immune-mediated disorders (dated by TCRdb to about 2019). Library preparation employed 5' RACE. Sequencing used an Illumina HiSeq 2500. TCRdb redid the processing of the public reads, applying fastp at Q25 and MiXCR, and retained in-frame beta chains. Rows merge per CDR3 protein into single entries with the most common DNA and genes. The sample includes under 80,000 distinct CDR3 sequences, with about 4.2% observed a single time. The leading ten clones occupy 1% to 1.5% of the sample. The sample was PBMCs. These TCRs come from a man aged 25-40 years with multiple sclerosis.

This clonotype was found many times. The rearrangement joins TRBV5-1 to TRBJ2-1, with a tentative D call TRBD1 (6 bases). This CDR3 has 15 amino acids. CDR1 and CDR2 from the germline V gene are SGHRS and YFSETQ. Trimming shortened V by 0 bases and J by 2 bases, and 9 bases separated the two germline ends. In DNA form, the CDR3 reads TGCGCCAGCAGCTTGGAGTACAGGGCCTACAATGAGCAGTTCTTC. It is translated as CASSLEYRAYNEQFF.

A note on this clonotype: Because the CDR3 is missing its conserved closing phenylalanine or tryptophan, this is likely a read error. The V gene is TRBV20-1, the J gene TRBJ2-7, with TRBD2 matching over 7 bases. J lost 4 bases, V lost 3 bases, and 6 bases had no gene match. Germline CDR1 and CDR2: DFQATT and SNEGSKA (reference sequence). The CDR3 sequence is 13 residues long. In DNA, the CDR3 is TGCAGTGCTAGTCAGGCGGGGGTATACGAGCAGTACAAC. Amino acids: CSASQAGVYEQYN.

This clonotype was seen at least ten times. The chain recombines TRBV20-1 with TRBJ2-1; TRBD2 aligns across 8 bases. Per germline, CDR1 DFQATT and CDR2 SNEGSKA (reference sequence). This CDR3 is built from 16 residues. V dropped 0 bases and J dropped 6; count of bases not matched to a gene: 10. The CDR3 sequence is CSARDLAGGGFNEQFF. The CDR3, as DNA: TGCAGTGCTAGAGATCTGGCGGGGGGCGGCTTCAATGAGCAGTTCTTC.

With respect to this clonotype: A read error may be the cause here, since a much bigger clone is one base away. CDR3 in amino acids: CASRTGTRGPNEQFF. As DNA, the CDR3 is TGTGCCAGCAGGACGGGGACTAGAGGGCCAAATGAGCAGTTCTTC. This chain links TRBV27 with TRBJ2-1, with 8 bases matching TRBD2. V shed 6 bases and J 7 bases; nucleotides not matched to a gene: 11. Germline CDR1 MNHEY, CDR2 SMNVEV (reference sequence). This CDR3 region has 15 residues.

This clonotype was counted many times. The V call is TRBV3-1, the J call TRBJ1-5; D remains ambiguous. The CDR3 runs 14 residues. From germline, CDR1 is LGHDT and CDR2 YNNKEL (reference sequence). V was clipped by 1 base and J by 4 bases, with 8 bases between them. The CDR3 DNA is TGTGCCAGCAGCCAAGCAGGTAGAAATCAGCCCCAGCATTTT. Residues: CASSQAGRNQPQHF. Full variable domain (rest looked up from reference TRBV3-1 and TRBJ1-5): DTAVSQTPKYLVTQMGNDKSIKCEQNLGHDTMYWYKQDSKKFLKIMFSYNNKELIINETVPNRFSPKSPDKAHLNLHINSLELGDSAVYFCASSQAGRNQPQHFGDGTRLSIL.

There are many counts of this clonotype. The J gene is TRBJ2-7, the V gene TRBV10-3; D is undetermined. Germline values: CDR1 ENHRY, CDR2 SYGVKD. Trimming took 0 bases from V and 6 from J, leaving 9 bases between them. The CDR3 totals 13 residues. This CDR3 is CAISESWSREQYF. The CDR3 DNA is TGTGCCATCAGTGAGTCGTGGTCCCGCGAGCAGTACTTC.

In this sample, this clonotype turned up many times. J is TRBJ2-7 and V is TRBV28; no clear D. Deletions cut 1 base from V and 1 base from J, with 11 bases between. Germline V gene sequence: CDR1 MDHEN, CDR2 SYDVKM. This CDR3 has 15 amino acids. Here the CDR3 DNA reads TGTGCCAGCAGTTTATATGGGTTTAATTCCTACGAGCAGTACTTC. Protein: CASSLYGFNSYEQYF.

Many counts were recorded for this clonotype. For the CDR3, the DNA is TGCAGTGCAGGACTAGCGGGGCCTAAAGATACGCAGTATTTT. The encoded protein is CSAGLAGPKDTQYF. The V and J genes are TRBV20-1 and TRBJ2-3; 12 positions agree with TRBD2. Trimming at V came to 6 bases and at J to 5 bases, leaving 6 bases not matched to a gene. This CDR3 is built from 14 residues. Germline lookup yields CDR1 DFQATT and CDR2 SNEGSKA (reference sequence).

This clonotype was found many times. The DNA of the CDR3 is TGCAGTGCTAGTGGACAGGCCTTCTCCTACGAGCAGTACTTC. Translating it yields CSASGQAFSYEQYF. The rearrangement links TRBV20-1 to TRBJ2-7; 7 bases agree with TRBD1. The CDR3 length is 14 residues. J lost 0 bases, V lost 3 bases, and 5 bases had no gene match. CDR1 DFQATT and CDR2 SNEGSKA come from the germline V gene (reference sequence).

This clonotype was observed at least ten times. The chain uses TRBV9 and TRBJ1-3; D might be TRBD1 (5 bases). Germline V gene lookup returns CDR1 SGDLS and CDR2 YYNGEE. This CDR3 is 16 amino acids long. Between the trimmed V and J ends, which lost 0 bases and 4 bases, there was a span of 14 bases. The CDR3 protein is CASSVAARGGGNTIYF. The CDR3 DNA reads as TGTGCCAGCAGCGTAGCCGCAAGGGGAGGCGGAAACACCATATATTTT.

This clonotype was detected ten times or more. This rearrangement joins TRBV29-1 to TRBJ1-1; no firm D call. V was cut by 2 bases and J by 2 bases, with 9 bases left in between. In germline, CDR1 is SQVTM, CDR2 ANQGSEA. The CDR3 contains 13 residues. The CDR3 loop is CSVEPTGNTEAFF. Written as DNA, the CDR3 is TGCAGCGTTGAACCCACTGGAAACACTGAAGCTTTCTTT.

This clonotype was seen a handful of times. Here the CDR3 DNA reads TGTGCCAGCAGGGATCACGAGCAGTACTTC. This translates into CASRDHEQYF. The rearrangement joins TRBV6-2 or TRBV6-3 to TRBJ2-7; D is ambiguous. Trimming removed 6 bases at V and 5 bases at J, with 5 bases between. Per germline, CDR1 MNHEY and CDR2 SVGEGT. This CDR3 is 10 amino acids long.

This clonotype was seen many times. This chain links TRBV11-2 with TRBJ2-1; D ambiguous. The CDR3 consists of 16 residues. The germline V gene encodes CDR1 SGHAT and CDR2 FQNNGV. V was shortened by 0 bases and J by 0 bases, with 9 bases between the two germline ends. The CDR3 nucleotides are TGTGCCAGCAGCTTAGAGGGTTACAGCTCCTACAATGAGCAGTTCTTC. This translates into CASSLEGYSSYNEQFF.

This clonotype showed up many times. The DNA for the CDR3 is TGTGCCAGCAGCTCCTGGGGCCGTGCCTCTGGGGCCAACGTCCTGACTTTC. Its translation: CASSSWGRASGANVLTF. V is TRBV5-5 and J is TRBJ2-6, with D possibly matching TRBD1 (5 bases). V was shortened by 3 bases and J by 0 bases, with 13 bases between the two germline ends. The CDR3 consists of 17 residues. In germline, CDR1 is SGHKS, CDR2 YYEKEE (reference sequence). Together with reference TRBV5-5 and TRBJ2-6, the CDR3 gives the full variable domain: DAGVTQSPTHLIKTRGQQVTLRCSPISGHKSVSWYQQVLGQGPQFIFQYYEKEERGRGNFPDRFSARQFPNYSSELNVNALLLGDSALYLCASSSWGRASGANVLTFGAGSRLTVL.

The table lists this clonotype with many counts. This rearrangement joins TRBV4-3 to TRBJ1-2; D might be TRBD1 (5 bases). CDR3 length equals 15 residues. Germline V CDR1 and CDR2: LGHNA, YSLEER. V shed 0 bases and J shed 3 bases, with 11 bases lying between them. As DNA, the CDR3 is TGCGCCAGCAGCCAAGATTGGGGGGTCGACTATGGCTACACCTTC. Its protein is CASSQDWGVDYGYTF.

Ten or more counts support this clonotype. The V gene is TRBV3-1, the J gene TRBJ2-1; perhaps TRBD2 as D (6 bases). The V end lost 0 bases, the J end lost 5 bases, and 14 bases lay between the germline ends. In germline, CDR1 is LGHDT, CDR2 YNNKEL (reference sequence). This CDR3 has 16 amino acids. The CDR3, as DNA: TGTGCCAGCAGCCAAGAGTGGACTACTAGCAACAATGAGCAGTTCTTC. The encoded protein is CASSQEWTTSNNEQFF.

This clonotype was recorded a few times. One junction end disagrees with the germline gene, perhaps due to a read error. The chain joins TRBV27 to TRBJ1-6; D call uncertain. The length of the CDR3 is 16 residues. Germline V gene data show CDR1 as MNHEY and CDR2 as SMNVEV (reference sequence). The CDR3 DNA sequence: TGTGCCAGCAGACCGGACCTCAGCTCCTATAATTCACCCCTCAACTTT. It translates to CASRPDLSSYNSPLNF.

This clonotype was counted at least ten times. The chain links TRBV10-3 to TRBJ1-3; no firm D call. Germline V gene lookup returns CDR1 ENHRY and CDR2 SYGVKD. V gave up 3 bases and J gave up 0 bases, with 6 bases separating them. CDR3 size: 14 residues. CDR3 in amino acids: CAISERNSGNTIYF. CDR3 sequence (DNA): TGTGCCATCAGTGAAAGGAACTCTGGAAACACCATATATTTT.